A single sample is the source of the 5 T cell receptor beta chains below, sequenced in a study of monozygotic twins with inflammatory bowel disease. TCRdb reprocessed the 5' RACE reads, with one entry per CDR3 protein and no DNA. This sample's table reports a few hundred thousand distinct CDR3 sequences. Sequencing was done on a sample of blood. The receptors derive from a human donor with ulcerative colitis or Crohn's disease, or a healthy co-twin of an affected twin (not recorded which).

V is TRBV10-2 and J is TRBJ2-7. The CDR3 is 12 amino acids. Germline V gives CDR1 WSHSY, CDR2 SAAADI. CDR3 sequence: CASSGTTYEQYF.

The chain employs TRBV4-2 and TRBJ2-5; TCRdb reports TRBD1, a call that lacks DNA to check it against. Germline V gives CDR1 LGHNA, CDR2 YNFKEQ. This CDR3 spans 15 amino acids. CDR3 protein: CASSQLLTGEETQYF.

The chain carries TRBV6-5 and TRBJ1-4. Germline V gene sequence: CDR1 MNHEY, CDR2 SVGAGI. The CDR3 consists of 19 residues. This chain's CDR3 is CASSSRMWRIYATNEKLFF.

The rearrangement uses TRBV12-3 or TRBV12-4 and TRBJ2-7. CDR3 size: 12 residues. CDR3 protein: CASSLLYYEQYF.

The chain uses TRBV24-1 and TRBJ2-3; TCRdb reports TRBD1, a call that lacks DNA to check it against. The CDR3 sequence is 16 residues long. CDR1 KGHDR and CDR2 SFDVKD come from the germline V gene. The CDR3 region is CATSDFMAGVTDTQYF.